Listed below are T cell receptor beta chains from one sample, sequenced in a study of sequential checkpoint blockade in melanoma. The assay was immunoSEQ multiplex PCR, and TCRdb's table has in-frame clones only and misses some. The sample has 26,000 or so clones, about 89% seen once; the top ten hold around 15%. Material: CD8+ T cells sorted from blood (inferred from file names), obtained from a patient given nivolumab and ipilimumab in sequence. The origin of the receptors is a human donor with melanoma. CDR3s include the opening cysteine and the closing phenylalanine or tryptophan. A D gene is named only where the DNA matches it firmly. Some rows mark clone size as missing; the rest say once, few, many or name a class of expanded clone.

clone_size j_call d_call v_call cdr3_nt cdr3_aa
once TRBJ1-5 . TRBV28 TGTGCCAGCAGTTTTTCGACGACAGTACCTAATCAGCCCCAGCATTTT CASSFSTTVPNQPQHF
. TRBJ2-2 . TRBV10-2 TGCGCCAGCAAACAGGGCAGCACCGGGGAGCTGTTTTTT CASKQGSTGELFF
. TRBJ2-1 TRBD2 TRBV9 TGTGCCAGCAGCGGGTGGACTAGCGGGAGGGCTGATGAGCAGTTCTTC CASSGWTSGRADEQFF
. TRBJ2-7 . TRBV30 TGTGCCTGGAGTGTAGTAACTCCCGAGCAGTACTTC CAWSVVTPEQYF
. TRBJ2-5 . TRBV15 TGTGCCACCAGCCGATGGTCTGACCGGGGAGAGACCCAGTACTTC CATSRWSDRGETQYF
. TRBJ2-1 TRBD1 TRBV13 TGTGCCAGCAGCTCGACAGGGGATTACAATGAGCAGTTCTTC CASSSTGDYNEQFF
. TRBJ2-1 . TRBV29-1 TGCAGCGTTGAAGCAGCGTCGGGATCAAATGAGCAGTTCTTC CSVEAASGSNEQFF
. TRBJ2-7 . TRBV27 TGTGCCAGCAGGCTCGGACTACATTACGAGCAGTACTTC CASRLGLHYEQYF
. TRBJ2-7 . TRBV11-2 TGTGCCACCCTTAGCGGCCCTTCCTACGAGCAGTACTTC CATLSGPSYEQYF
. TRBJ2-1 TRBD2 TRBV19 TGTGCCAGTAGTTTTGGCGGGAGCTCCTACAATGAGCAGTTCTTC CASSFGGSSYNEQFF
. TRBJ2-7 . TRBV20-1 TGCAGTGCTAGAGCGTTCGAGCAGTACTTC CSARAFEQYF
. TRBJ2-3 . TRBV28 TGTGCCAGCAGCTTTAGGGGAGGAACAGATACGCAGTATTTT CASSFRGGTDTQYF
. TRBJ1-4 TRBD1 TRBV28 TGTGCCAGCAGTTCAAAGGGACAGGGGGCAGCTAATGAAAAACTGTTTTTT CASSSKGQGAANEKLFF
. TRBJ2-3 TRBD1 TRBV4-1 TGCGCCGGCAGCCATAGCCCGTCAGGGGGCGCGGGAGATACGCAGTATTTT CAGSHSPSGGAGDTQYF
once TRBJ1-2 . TRBV6-5 TGTGCCAGCTCGTTCCGGGGTCTCTATGGCTACACCTTC CASSFRGLYGYTF
once TRBJ2-7 . TRBV30 TGTGCCTGGAGTCTCCCTAATCGTATTCATGAGCAGTACTTC CAWSLPNRIHEQYF
. TRBJ2-3 TRBD2 TRBV5-4 TGTGCCAGCACCCCCAGTAGCGGGGGCACAGATACGCAGTATTTT CASTPSSGGTDTQYF
. TRBJ2-3 TRBD1 TRBV5-6 TGTGCCAGCAGCTCCCATAGAAGGGGGCAAGATACGCAGTATTTT CASSSHRRGQDTQYF
. TRBJ2-1 . TRBV15 TGTGCCACCAGCAGAGATGAGGGGGGGTTTATTTTTGGCGAGCAGTTCTTC CATSRDEGGFIFGEQFF
. TRBJ1-1 . TRBV4-3 TGCGCCAGCAGCCAAGACCCTTTGGCCACTGAAGCTTTCTTT CASSQDPLATEAFF
. TRBJ2-1 . TRBV29-1 TGCAGCGCTTACAGACCCTACTACAATGAGCAGTTCTTC CSAYRPYYNEQFF
. TRBJ1-1 . TRBV19 TGTGCCAGTAGTATTGACGGAGACACTGAAGCTTTCTTT CASSIDGDTEAFF
once TRBJ2-7 . TRBV27 TGTGCCAGCAGTCTGGGACAAAGCTACGAGCAGTACTTC CASSLGQSYEQYF
. TRBJ2-1 . TRBV19 TGTGCCAGTAGTTTCCCTTACCCATTGGACAGATCCTGCCATGAGCAGTTCTTC CASSFPYPLDRSCHEQFF
. TRBJ2-1 . TRBV6-5 TGTGCCAGCAGTTACTCGAGCGAGGGAGGCCATGAGCAGTTCTTC CASSYSSEGGHEQFF
. TRBJ2-1 TRBD2 TRBV7-3 TGTGCCAGCAGCCCTGGGGGGGAAACCTACAATGAGCAGTTCTTC CASSPGGETYNEQFF
. TRBJ1-6 . TRBV4-2 TGTGCCAGCAGCCAAGATCTAATAGCAGCCGAACCTACCTCACCCCTCCACTTT CASSQDLIAAEPTSPLHF
. TRBJ2-7 TRBD1 TRBV7-6 TGTGCCAGCAGCTCCGGGACAGGGGGCGAGCAGTACTTC CASSSGTGGEQYF
. TRBJ2-1 . TRBV28 TGTGCCAGCAGTTTCCGACTAGGGAGCGATGAGCAGTTCTTC CASSFRLGSDEQFF
. TRBJ1-4 TRBD1 TRBV6-5 TGTGCCAGCAGCGAATACAGGGGAACTAATGAAAAACTGTTTTTT CASSEYRGTNEKLFF
. TRBJ2-5 . TRBV19 TGTGCCAGTAGTCCGTGGGCCCCCTATGATGAGACCCAGTACTTC CASSPWAPYDETQYF
. TRBJ1-2 TRBD1 TRBV6-5 TGTGCCAGCAGTGAGGGGGCTTCGAGTGGCTACACCTTC CASSEGASSGYTF
. TRBJ2-7 . TRBV10-3 TGTGCCATCAGTGAGTCGATTTGGGCGGGAACCTACGAGCAGTACTTC CAISESIWAGTYEQYF
. TRBJ1-1 . TRBV7-8 TGTGCCAGCAGCTTAGGAAGCGACACTGAAGCTTTCTTT CASSLGSDTEAFF
. TRBJ2-5 . TRBV4-3 TGCGCCAGCAGCCCCCTCGGGACAGTGGGGAGGGAGACCCAGTACTTC CASSPLGTVGRETQYF
. TRBJ1-1 . TRBV30 TGTGCCTGGAGCTGGAACACTGAAGCTTTCTTT CAWSWNTEAFF
. TRBJ1-2 . TRBV28 TGTGCCAGCAGTCCCTGGGGCGGCAGGGAAGACTATGGCTACACCTTC CASSPWGGREDYGYTF
. TRBJ1-3 TRBD1 TRBV7-9 TGTGCCAGCAGCTCTTCCTACCAGGGGGCAAAGGGAAACACCATATATTTT CASSSSYQGAKGNTIYF
once TRBJ1-5 . TRBV28 TGTGCCAGCAGTTCCCACAGGGAAGAGGTCAATCAGCCCCAGCATTTT CASSSHREEVNQPQHF
. TRBJ2-7 . TRBV28 TGTGCCAGCAGTTTGCCCTCTGAGGGAGGCTTATACGAGCAGTACTTC CASSLPSEGGLYEQYF
. TRBJ2-2 . TRBV28 TGTGCCAGCAGTTTACCACTTACGAACACCGGGGAGCTGTTTTTT CASSLPLTNTGELFF
. TRBJ2-7 . TRBV21-1 TGTGCCAGCAGACCCACTAGCGGGAGTTCCTACGAGCAGTACTTC CASRPTSGSSYEQYF
. TRBJ2-5 . TRBV27 TGTGCCAGCAGTTCGTTTAGCGGGACCCAGTACTTC CASSSFSGTQYF
. TRBJ1-5 . TRBV7-8 TGTGCCAGCAGCGGGGGGTGGCTCCCCCAGCATTTT CASSGGWLPQHF
. TRBJ2-3 . TRBV6-1 TGTGCCAGCAATTGGGGACATACGTTT CASNWGHTF
. TRBJ1-2 . TRBV9 TGTGCCAGCAGCGTATCTAGCGGACCCATCTATGGCTACACCTTC CASSVSSGPIYGYTF
. TRBJ2-7 . TRBV11-2 TGTGCCAGCAGCTTGTCACGGGGTGGTCCCTACGAGCAGTACTTC CASSLSRGGPYEQYF
few TRBJ2-7 . TRBV6-5 TGTGCCAGCAGCCCCAACTCCTACGAGCAGTACTTC CASSPNSYEQYF
. TRBJ2-3 TRBD2 TRBV5-6 TGTGCCAGCAGCGATCTAGCGGGAGGGCGGACAGATACGCAGTATTTT CASSDLAGGRTDTQYF
few TRBJ1-1 . TRBV27 TGTGCCAGCAGTTTACAGAACACTGAAGCTTTCTTT CASSLQNTEAFF
. TRBJ2-3 . TRBV7-3 TGTGCCAGCAGCTTCAGGGCCGACCCCACAGATACGCAGTATTTT CASSFRADPTDTQYF
. TRBJ1-2 . TRBV6-5 TGTGCCAGCAGTTACTCGACAGGCTTTTACTATGGCTACACCTTC CASSYSTGFYYGYTF
. TRBJ1-2 . TRBV28 TGTGCCAGCAGTTTGGGCGGGTCTTGGGGCTACACCTTC CASSLGGSWGYTF
. TRBJ2-7 . TRBV27 TGTGCCAGCAGCCCCGGATACGGGGGTAGTGTAGTCCACGAGCAGTACTTC CASSPGYGGSVVHEQYF
once TRBJ1-1 . TRBV2 TGTGCCAGCAAGACAGCAATGAACACTGAAGCTTTCTTT CASKTAMNTEAFF